This paragraph reports one T cell receptor beta chain. TCRdb re-clonotyped the PCR reads via MiXCR. The table lists approximately 41,000 clones, around 24% of them singletons. No treatment of any kind had been given to any patient before thyroid surgery. This sample was taken from a study of metastatic and nonmetastatic thyroid tumors. Germline-derived CDR1 and CDR2 are MNHNS and SASEGT. The CDR3 runs to 13 residues. With 4 bases clipped from V and 4 bases from J, the junction kept 3 bases outside the gene matches. Sequencing was performed on tumor tissue. The chain recombines TRBV6-1 with TRBJ1-2; 7 bases are shared with TRBD1. This clonotype originated in a female donor with papillary thyroid cancer or a benign thyroid nodule (not recorded which). Some clones in this sample may be carry-over from other donors' samples. CDR3 residues: CASSASGGYGYTF. The CDR3 DNA is TGTGCCAGCAGTGCTTCAGGGGGCTATGGCTACACCTTC.